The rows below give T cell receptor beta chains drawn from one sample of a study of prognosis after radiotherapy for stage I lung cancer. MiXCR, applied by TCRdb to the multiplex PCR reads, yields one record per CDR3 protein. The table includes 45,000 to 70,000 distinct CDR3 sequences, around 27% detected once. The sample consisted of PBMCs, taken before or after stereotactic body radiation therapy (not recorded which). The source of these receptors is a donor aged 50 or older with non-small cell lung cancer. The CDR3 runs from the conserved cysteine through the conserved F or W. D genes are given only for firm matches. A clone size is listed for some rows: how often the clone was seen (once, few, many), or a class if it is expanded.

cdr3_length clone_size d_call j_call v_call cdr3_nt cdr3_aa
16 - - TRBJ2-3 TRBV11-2 TGTGCCAGAGGCTTAGTTCAGGGGACAAGCACAGATACGCAGTATTTT CARGLVQGTSTDTQYF
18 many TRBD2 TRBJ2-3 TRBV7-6 TGTGCCAGCAGCTTAATTAGCGGGGGGACCGTCGGCCCAGATACGCAGTATTTT CASSLISGGTVGPDTQYF
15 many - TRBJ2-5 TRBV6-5 TGTGCCAGCAGTTACTCAGGGAACAGGGACGAGACCCAGTACTTC CASSYSGNRDETQYF
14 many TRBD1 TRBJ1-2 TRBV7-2 TGTGCCAGCAGCCCGACAGGGGAGGACTATGGCTACACCTTC CASSPTGEDYGYTF
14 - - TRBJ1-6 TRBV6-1 TGCGCCAGCACCTCCGACACAACTAATTCACCCCTCCACTTT CASTSDTTNSPLHF
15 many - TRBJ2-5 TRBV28 TGTGCCAGCAGTCCCGGGGGCCGAAAACGAGGGACCCAGTACTTC CASSPGGRKRGTQYF
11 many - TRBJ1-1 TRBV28 TGTGCCAGCATAACGATGACTGAAGCTTTCTTT CASITMTEAFF
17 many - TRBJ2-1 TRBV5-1 TGCGCCAGCAGCCTGCCCCACGACATGAGCTCCTACAATGAGCAGTTCTTC CASSLPHDMSSYNEQFF
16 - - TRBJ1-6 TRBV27 TGTGCCAGCAGTTTATCTGCTACTGTTTGGAATTCACTCCTCCACTTT CASSLSATVWNSLLHF
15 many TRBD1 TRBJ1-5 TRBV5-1 TGCGCCAGCAGCTTGGGTCCGACAGGGAATCAGCCCCAGCATTTT CASSLGPTGNQPQHF
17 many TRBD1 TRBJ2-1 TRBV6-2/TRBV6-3 TGTGCCAGCAGTTACTGGACCGGGACAGGGTCCTACAATGAGCAGTTCTTC CASSYWTGTGSYNEQFF
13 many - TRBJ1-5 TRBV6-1 TGTGCCAGCAGTGCCGTTCGCAATCAGCCCCAGCATTTT CASSAVRNQPQHF
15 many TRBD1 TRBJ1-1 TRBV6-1 TGTGCCAGCAGTGGTACCGGGACAGGGGGTACTGAAGCTTTCTTT CASSGTGTGGTEAFF
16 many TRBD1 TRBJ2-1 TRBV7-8 TGTGCCAGCAGCGGCCTCCGGGACAGGGGGGGCAATGAGCAGTTCTTC CASSGLRDRGGNEQFF
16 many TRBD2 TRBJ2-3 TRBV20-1 TGCAGTGCCGATGAGCGACTAGCGGGGGCTACAGATACGCAGTATTTT CSADERLAGATDTQYF
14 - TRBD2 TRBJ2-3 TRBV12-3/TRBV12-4 TGTGCCACCGGGACTAGCGGGGGGCCAGATACGCAGTATTTT CATGTSGGPDTQYF
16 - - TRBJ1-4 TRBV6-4 TGTGCCAGCAGTCACCTCGGTGGGTTGTCTAATGAAAAACTGTTTTTT CASSHLGGLSNEKLFF
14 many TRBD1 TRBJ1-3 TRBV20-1 TGCAGTGCAACAGACAGGGGAGCCGGAAACACCATATATTTT CSATDRGAGNTIYF
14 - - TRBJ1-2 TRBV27 TGTGCCAGCAGTTTAGGGGTCGATAACTATGGCTACACATTC CASSLGVDNYGYTF
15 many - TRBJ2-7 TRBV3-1 TGTGCCAGCAGCCTCACCGGGAGCGAACCCTACGAGCAGTACTTC CASSLTGSEPYEQYF
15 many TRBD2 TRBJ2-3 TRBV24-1 TGTGCCACAGCCCGAAGCGGACTAGCTAGCGATACGCAGTATTTT CATARSGLASDTQYF
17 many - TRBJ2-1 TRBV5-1 TGCGCCAGCAGCTTCCCAAGGACCCCGGGGGCCTACAATGAGCAGTTCTTC CASSFPRTPGAYNEQFF
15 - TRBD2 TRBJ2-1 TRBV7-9 TGTGCCAGCAGCCCAGGACTAGCGGGGGGGAATGAGCAGTTCTTC CASSPGLAGGNEQFF
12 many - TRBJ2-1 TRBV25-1 TGTGCCAGCAGTGGGGCGTGGAATGAGCAGTTCTTC CASSGAWNEQFF
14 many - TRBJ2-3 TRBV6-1 TGTGCCAGCAGTCGAAGGAACGCCGCAAATACGCAGTATTTT CASSRRNAANTQYF
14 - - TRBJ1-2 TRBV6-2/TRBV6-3 TGTGCCAGCAGTGGGGGACATGGCCACTATGTCTACACCTTC CASSGGHGHYVYTF
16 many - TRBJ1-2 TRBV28 TGTGCCAGCAGTTTATACTCTGGGGCTCTTGTCTATGGCTACACCTTC CASSLYSGALVYGYTF
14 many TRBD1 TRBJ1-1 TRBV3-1 TGTGCCAGCATAGGGACAGGGGGAGCCACTGAAGCTTTCTTT CASIGTGGATEAFF
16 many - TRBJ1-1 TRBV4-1 TGCGCCAGCAGCCAAGCCCCGGCGGGGGCGCACACTGAAGCTTTCTTT CASSQAPAGAHTEAFF
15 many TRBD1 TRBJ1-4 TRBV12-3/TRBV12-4 TGTGCCAGCAGTAAACAGGGGGCGCAGGGTGAAAAACTGTTTTTT CASSKQGAQGEKLFF
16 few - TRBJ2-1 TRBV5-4 TGTGCCAGCAGCTTGGGCCGAAGGGAAACCTACAATGAGCAGTTCTTC CASSLGRRETYNEQFF